The 19 T cell receptor beta chains listed next were all sequenced from one sample in a study of blood T cell repertoires in COVID-19 (dated by TCRdb to the early 2020s). Library method: the immunoSEQ multiplex PCR assay. Not all clones reach the TCRdb copy of this immuneACCESS table, which keeps in-frame sequences only. Checked studies attribute under half of the gap to unresolved V genes and leave the rest unexplained. This sample is represented by 85,000 to 130,000 clones; approximately 85% of them were singletons. 4% to 5.5% of the sample lies in the top ten. Specimen: peripheral blood. The receptors were sampled from a man aged 55 to 70 with acute or convalescent COVID-19.

This rearrangement joins TRBV27 to TRBJ2-1, with 7 nucleotides matching TRBD1. With 6 bases clipped from V and 8 bases from J, the junction kept 13 bases outside the gene matches. The V gene's germline CDR1 is MNHEY and CDR2 SMNVEV (reference sequence). The CDR3 totals 15 residues. This CDR3 is CASRLNRQGVDEQFF. CDR3 sequence (DNA): TGTGCCAGCAGACTGAATCGACAGGGTGTAGATGAGCAGTTCTTC.

The rearrangement joins TRBV5-1 to TRBJ2-1; 8 bases match TRBD2. The trim removed 0 bases at V and 0 bases at J, leaving 5 bases unmatched. The germline CDR1 and CDR2 sequences are SGHRS and YFSETQ. The CDR3 contains 17 residues. The CDR3: CASSLVSGVSSYNEQFF. In DNA form, the CDR3 reads TGCGCCAGCAGCTTGGTTAGCGGGGTGAGCTCCTACAATGAGCAGTTCTTC.

V and J are TRBV13 and TRBJ2-2; 7 positions agree with TRBD2. Trimming cost V 3 bases and J 5 bases; bases outside gene matches: 6. CDR3 length: 15 residues. Germline CDR1 is PRHDT and CDR2 is FYEKMQ (reference sequence). The CDR3 spells CASSFGTTQTGELFF. The CDR3 DNA sequence: TGTGCCAGCAGCTTCGGGACTACCCAGACCGGGGAGCTGTTTTTT.

This clone showed up just a few times. The chain employs TRBV19 and TRBJ2-7; the match to TRBD1 covers 9 bases. Trimming cost V 2 bases and J 0 bases; bases outside gene matches: 5. Germline V CDR1 and CDR2: LNHDA, SQIVND (reference sequence). This CDR3 spans 16 amino acids. The CDR3 loop reads CASSIWGTGISYEQYF. The CDR3 nucleotides read TGTGCCAGTAGTATATGGGGGACAGGGATCTCCTACGAGCAGTACTTC.

The J gene is TRBJ1-2, the V gene TRBV19, with TRBD1 identical over 10 bases. Germline CDR1 and CDR2: LNHDA and SQIVND (reference sequence). The length of the CDR3 is 15 residues. V dropped 5 bases and J dropped 4; count of bases not matched to a gene: 7. As DNA, the CDR3 is TGTGCCAGTAGTCCAACGAGGACAGGGGGCTATGGCTACACCTTC. Protein: CASSPTRTGGYGYTF.

The chain employs TRBV9 and TRBJ2-7, with 11 bases identical to TRBD2. The CDR3 is made up of 14 amino acids. V lost 0 bases to trimming and J lost 5 bases; unmatched junction nucleotides: 1. Germline CDR1 and CDR2: SGDLS and YYNGEE. For the CDR3, the DNA is TGTGCCAGCAGCGTAGGACTAGCGGGGAACGAGCAGTACTTC. It yields the protein CASSVGLAGNEQYF.

The chain employs TRBV7-2 and TRBJ2-7, with no clear D. V lost 4 bases and J 3 bases, leaving 7 bases between the germline ends. The CDR3 loop spans 12 amino acids. CDR1 SGHTA and CDR2 FQGNSA come from the germline V gene. The DNA of the CDR3 is TGTGCCAGCAGCTCCTTCAGCTACGAGCAGTACTTC. As protein: CASSSFSYEQYF.

The rearrangement uses TRBV3-1 (or the pseudogene TRBV3-2) and TRBJ1-1; 8 positions match TRBD1. Germline V gene data show CDR1 as LGHDT and CDR2 as YNNKEL (reference sequence). V lost 1 base, J lost 4 bases, and 5 bases stayed unmatched. The CDR3 totals 15 residues. This CDR3 reads CASSQGVQGVTEAFF. The DNA of the CDR3 is TGTGCCAGCAGCCAAGGCGTACAGGGGGTCACTGAAGCTTTCTTT.

The genes are TRBV28 and TRBJ2-7, with D possibly TRBD2 on 6 matching bases. With 3 bases removed from V and 0 bases from J, the gap between germline ends came to 18 bases. This CDR3 has 17 amino acids. The germline CDR1 and CDR2 sequences are MDHEN and SYDVKM. The CDR3 DNA reads TGTGCCAGCAGTTTTACGGGAGCCGCCGGGCCCTCCTACGAGCAGTACTTC. This codes for CASSFTGAAGPSYEQYF.

The rearrangement uses TRBV18 and TRBJ1-2; possibly TRBD1 for D (6 bases). V lost 5 bases and J 6 bases, leaving 10 bases between the germline ends. Germline V gene sequence: CDR1 KGHSH, CDR2 LQKENI. This CDR3 has 12 amino acids. In nucleotides, the CDR3 is TGTGCCAGCTCATCCGGACAGAATGGCTACACCTTC. Its translation: CASSSGQNGYTF. The whole variable domain, remainder taken from reference TRBV18 and TRBJ1-2, is NAGVMQNPRHLVRRRGQEARLRCSPMKGHSHVYWYRQLPEEGLKFMVYLQKENIIDESGMPKERFSAEFPKEGPSILRIQQVVRGDSAAYFCASSSGQNGYTFGSGTRLTVV.

The chain recombines TRBV30 with TRBJ2-1, with 14 bases lining up with TRBD2. Germline lookup yields CDR1 GTSNPN and CDR2 SVGIG (reference sequence). This CDR3 spans 15 amino acids. V trimming: 4 bases; J trimming: 7 bases; junction bases outside the gene matches: 6. In DNA form, the CDR3 reads TGTGCCTGGACAATCCGGACTAGCGGGAGGAATGAGCAGTTCTTC. It specifies CAWTIRTSGRNEQFF. Filled out from reference TRBV30 and TRBJ2-1, the complete variable domain reads SQTIHQWPATLVQPVGSPLSLECTVEGTSNPNLYWYRQAAGRGLQLLFYSVGIGQISSEVPQNLSASRPQDRQFILSSKKLLLSDSGFYLCAWTIRTSGRNEQFFGPGTRLTVL.

This clone was recorded once. J is TRBJ1-1 and V is TRBV6-5; D perhaps matches TRBD1 (6 bases). Germline V lookup: CDR1 MNHEY, CDR2 SVGAGI. Between the trimmed V and J ends, which lost 8 bases and 4 bases, there was a span of 14 bases. CDR3 size: 13 residues. This chain's CDR3 is CASYRVLGTEAFF. The CDR3 DNA reads TGTGCCAGCTACAGGGTTTTAGGCACTGAAGCTTTCTTT.

In regard to this clone: At one end the junction does not follow the germline gene, possibly because of a read error. The chain combines TRBV6-6 with TRBJ2-7, with 7 bases aligning to TRBD1. This CDR3 is built from 12 residues. Germline CDR1 MNHNY, CDR2 SVGAGI (reference sequence). For the CDR3, the DNA is TGTGCCGGCAGTGGACAGGCCTACGAGCAGTACTTC. It yields the protein CAGSGQAYEQYF.

The CDR3 DNA sequence: TGTGCCAGCAGCGAGAGGAGGAGCACTGAAGCTTTCTTT. Amino acids: CASSERRSTEAFF. This chain joins TRBV11-3 and TRBJ1-1; D not certain. This CDR3 has 13 amino acids. The V end was cut by 5 bases, the J end by 4 bases, with 11 bases between. CDR1 and CDR2 from the germline V gene are SGHNT and YENEEA. Using reference TRBV11-3 and TRBJ1-1 for the parts outside the CDR3, the full variable domain is EAGVVQSPRYKIIEKKQPVAFWCNPISGHNTLYWYLQNLGQGPELLIRYENEEAVDDSQLPKDRFSAERLKGVDSTLKIQPAELGDSAVYLCASSERRSTEAFFGQGTRLTVV.

The chain has TRBV6-5 and TRBJ1-1; D remains unclear. Germline V gene lookup returns CDR1 MNHEY and CDR2 SVGAGI. Trimming removed 0 bases from V and 4 bases from J, with 6 bases in between. The CDR3 is 13 amino acids. CDR3 residues: CASSYSALTEAFF. The CDR3 DNA reads TGTGCCAGCAGTTACTCAGCCCTCACTGAAGCTTTCTTT.

This chain joins TRBV28 and TRBJ1-2; 8 bases match TRBD1. The CDR3 spans 16 residues. After removal of 4 bases from V and 0 bases from J, the junction contained 7 bases not matched to a gene. Per the germline V gene, CDR1 is MDHEN and CDR2 is SYDVKM. CDR3 sequence: CASSSGTGLSNYGYTF. CDR3 DNA: TGTGCCAGCAGTTCGGGGACAGGACTATCTAACTATGGCTACACCTTC.

The J gene is TRBJ2-7, the V gene TRBV24-1, with TRBD2 matching 9 bases. Germline loops: CDR1 KGHDR, CDR2 SFDVKD. V lost 6 bases to trimming and J lost 3 bases; unmatched junction nucleotides: 2. The CDR3 is made up of 13 amino acids. CDR3 coding DNA: TGTGCCACCAGTAATAGCGGGGGCTACGAGCAGTACTTC. Residues: CATSNSGGYEQYF.

This CDR3 reads CASSLTGAGNTIYF. In DNA form, the CDR3 reads TGTGCCAGCAGCCTGACAGGCGCTGGAAACACCATATATTTT. The V call is TRBV7-9, the J call TRBJ1-3; a possible D gene is TRBD1 (6 bases). This CDR3 comprises 14 residues. From germline, CDR1 is SEHNR and CDR2 FQNEAQ (reference sequence). The V and J ends lost 5 bases and 2 bases respectively, with 10 bases between them.

V usage is TRBV29-1 and J usage is TRBJ2-1; 7 bases agree with TRBD2. V trimming: 5 bases; J trimming: 0 bases; junction bases outside the gene matches: 19. Germline CDR1 and CDR2: SQVTM and ANQGSEA. The CDR3 contains 19 residues. The CDR3 coding sequence is TGCAGCGTTCGTATCTCTATGGCGGGAGTCCCCAGCTCCTACAATGAGCAGTTCTTC. This encodes CSVRISMAGVPSSYNEQFF.